This T cell receptor beta chain was captured by sequencing in a study of blood T cell repertoires in COVID-19. The CDR3 is made up of 15 amino acids. Trimming took 0 bases from V and 0 from J, leaving 8 bases between them. The germline gives CDR1 MNHEY, CDR2 SVGAGI. Clones were read by immunoSEQ multiplex PCR, and TCRdb kept only the in-frame ones, dropping some. The sample has approximately 170,000 clones; about 92% are singletons. To note about this clone: The sample carries other DNA sequences with the same CDR3.

The sample was peripheral blood. The TCR originated in a woman aged 60-75 years with COVID-19, enrolled during active disease. The chain is built from TRBV6-5 and TRBJ1-1; D unclear. The CDR3 nucleotides are TGTGCCAGCAGTTACTCGGCCGGGATGAACACTGAAGCTTTCTTT. It is translated as CASSYSAGMNTEAFF.